What follows are 27 T cell receptor beta chains derived from one specimen sequenced in a study of cytomegalovirus exposure and HLA in healthy donors. Produced via immunoSEQ multiplex PCR; TCRdb's table is partial and in-frame only. The table has roughly 120,000 clones, approximately 88% seen once. The sequenced sample was PBMCs. The origin of the receptors is a woman aged 18-30 years in good health and CMV-seropositive.

In its sample, this clone was seen once. The genes are TRBV7-9 and TRBJ2-1; 10 nucleotides match TRBD2. After removal of 6 bases from V and 2 bases from J, the junction contained 4 bases not matched to a gene. Germline V gene sequence: CDR1 SEHNR, CDR2 FQNEAQ (reference sequence). The CDR3 covers 15 residues. The CDR3 protein is CASRSAGGAYNEQFF. The CDR3 DNA reads TGTGCCAGCAGGTCAGCGGGAGGGGCCTACAATGAGCAGTTCTTC.

The chain is built from TRBV7-8 and TRBJ1-1, with D possibly being TRBD1 (6 bases). This CDR3 is built from 15 residues. The V gene lost 7 bases and the J gene lost 0 bases, with 15 bases spanning the gap. The germline V gene has CDR1 SGHVS and CDR2 FQNEAQ. CDR3 nucleotide sequence: TGTGCCAGCACTCAGAGGGGGTCTTTGAACACTGAAGCTTTCTTT. Translated, it gives CASTQRGSLNTEAFF.

This clone was observed once. In nucleotides, the CDR3 is TGTGCCACCGAGCGGGGGGGCAATAGCAATGAGCAGTTCTTC. It is translated as CATERGGNSNEQFF. This rearrangement joins TRBV7-9 to TRBJ2-1; 10 bases line up with TRBD2. The CDR3 has 14 residues. V trimming: 10 bases; J trimming: 6 bases; junction bases outside the gene matches: 9. Germline assignment: CDR1 SEHNR and CDR2 FQNEAQ (reference sequence).

This chain uses TRBV5-1 with TRBJ2-1; perhaps TRBD2 as D (5 bases). V lost 4 bases and J 0 bases, leaving 11 bases between the germline ends. Germline V gives CDR1 SGHRS, CDR2 YFSETQ. The CDR3 length is 15 residues. In nucleotides, the CDR3 is TGCGCCAGCAGCCGGGATTCTGACTCCTACAATGAGCAGTTCTTC. Amino acids: CASSRDSDSYNEQFF.

The genes are TRBV2 and TRBJ2-7; no reliable D call. From germline, CDR1 is SNHLY and CDR2 FYNNEI. The germline V and J ends were trimmed by 7 bases and 1 base, with 5 bases remaining between them. The CDR3 runs 11 residues. The DNA of the CDR3 is TGTGCCAGCACCCATTCCTACGAGCAGTACTTC. Its translation: CASTHSYEQYF.

This clone was found once. The chain joins TRBV19 to TRBJ2-3; the D gene is possibly TRBD2 (6 bases). The CDR3 has 17 residues. V lost 10 bases and J 2 bases, leaving 25 bases between the germline ends. CDR1 and CDR2 (germline): LNHDA, SQIVND (reference sequence). CDR3 sequence (DNA): TGTGCCACCACCCCCGGGAGCGGCAGGTACCTCACAGATACGCAGTATTTT. Its protein is CATTPGSGRYLTDTQYF.

The rearrangement joins TRBV18 to TRBJ1-3; D remains unclear. The CDR3 consists of 14 residues. Germline V gene sequence: CDR1 KGHSH, CDR2 LQKENI. V was pared by 4 bases and J by 4 bases, with 11 bases between. This CDR3 is CASSLQTKGNTIYF. The CDR3 DNA follows: TGTGCCAGCTCACTACAGACAAAAGGAAACACCATATATTTT.

The genes are TRBV5-1 and TRBJ2-1; no reliable D call. Germline V CDR1 and CDR2: SGHRS, YFSETQ. The CDR3 has 15 amino acids. V was pared by 3 bases and J by 10 bases, with 20 bases between. The CDR3 region is CASSSVRLNQAEQFF. The CDR3, as DNA: TGCGCCAGCAGCTCGGTGAGGCTCAATCAAGCGGAGCAGTTCTTC.

The chain links TRBV6-6 to TRBJ2-1; tentatively, D is TRBD1 (6 bases). Deletions cut 6 bases from V and 10 bases from J, with 16 bases between. CDR3 length: 13 amino acids. Germline V CDR1 and CDR2: MNHNY, SVGAGI (reference sequence). This chain's CDR3 is CASRDSNRAEQFF. The CDR3 DNA reads as TGTGCCAGCAGAGATTCCAACAGGGCCGAGCAGTTCTTC.

V and J are TRBV5-4 and TRBJ2-3, with D perhaps TRBD2 (5 bases). This CDR3 is 15 amino acids long. V was cut by 2 bases and J by 6 bases, with 16 bases left in between. Germline assignment: CDR1 SGHNT and CDR2 YYREEE (reference sequence). This CDR3 reads CASSFISGLIDTQYF. CDR3 DNA: TGTGCCAGCAGCTTTATCAGCGGATTAATTGATACGCAGTATTTT.

This chain's CDR3 is CASSPGTYVDGYTF. The CDR3 region has the DNA TGTGCCAGCTCACCGGGGACTTACGTTGATGGCTACACCTTC. The chain joins TRBV18 to TRBJ1-2; perhaps TRBD1 as D (5 bases). This CDR3 comprises 14 residues. The ends were cut back, 3 bases at V and 6 bases at J, with 14 bases in the middle. In germline, CDR1 is KGHSH, CDR2 LQKENI.

The chain is built from TRBV21-1 and TRBJ1-1; the table's D call, TRBD1, has no DNA check behind it. TRBV21-1 is reported as a pseudogene. The CDR3 runs 18 residues. The CDR3 DNA follows: TGTGCCAGCAGCGCACCCCCTCGCGGCACAGGGGTGGGAACTGAAGCTTTCTTT. Its translation is CASSAPPRGTGVGTEAFF.

The V gene is TRBV20-1, the J gene TRBJ1-1; D ambiguous. The CDR3 is 11 residues long. Germline V CDR1 and CDR2: DFQATT, SNEGSKA (reference sequence). V lost 1 base to trimming and J lost 4 bases, with 4 bases between them. The CDR3 loop is CSARGGTEAFF. DNA of the CDR3: TGCAGTGCTAGAGGAGGCACTGAAGCTTTCTTT.

This clone appeared a single time. This chain joins TRBV5-4 and TRBJ2-7, with 8 bases matching TRBD1. The CDR3 is 13 amino acids. Germline V gene data show CDR1 as SGHNT and CDR2 as YYREEE (reference sequence). V shed 7 bases and J 3 bases; nucleotides not matched to a gene: 6. CDR3 loop: CASGRTGYYEQYF. CDR3 sequence (DNA): TGTGCCAGCGGCCGGACAGGGTACTACGAGCAGTACTTC.

CDR3 sequence: CAWSVGGAEIREKLFF. The CDR3 DNA follows: TGTGCCTGGAGTGTGGGCGGGGCGGAGATTCGTGAAAAACTGTTTTTT. This sequence joins TRBV30 and TRBJ1-4; D may be TRBD1 (5 bases). The V gene lost 0 bases and the J gene lost 7 bases, with 18 bases spanning the gap. CDR3 length equals 16 residues. The germline CDR1 and CDR2 sequences are GTSNPN and SVGIG (reference sequence).

The chain is built from TRBV2 and TRBJ2-2; D unresolved. Germline V gene lookup returns CDR1 SNHLY and CDR2 FYNNEI. The CDR3 spans 15 residues. The germline V and J ends were trimmed by 4 bases and 2 bases, with 11 bases remaining between them. CDR3 amino acids: CASSGRVPNTGELFF. For the CDR3, the DNA is TGTGCCAGCAGTGGCCGCGTCCCCAACACCGGGGAGCTGTTTTTT.

The chain has TRBV11-3 and TRBJ2-2; TRBD1 agrees at 8 bases. The CDR3 consists of 14 residues. Unmatched junction bases numbered 3, after V lost 5 bases and J lost 4 bases. Germline CDR1 and CDR2: SGHNT and YENEEA. CDR3 coding DNA: TGTGCCAGCAGCCTGACAGGGGTCACCGGGGAGCTGTTTTTT. This sequence encodes CASSLTGVTGELFF.

This rearrangement joins TRBV7-9 to TRBJ1-1; 10 bases are shared with TRBD1. J gave up 4 bases and V 7 bases, and 6 bases lay outside the gene matches. Per germline, CDR1 SEHNR and CDR2 FQNEAQ (reference sequence). The CDR3 is made up of 14 amino acids. In nucleotides, the CDR3 is TGTGCCAGCACCATTAGACAGGGGGCCACTGAAGCTTTCTTT. It translates to CASTIRQGATEAFF.

This rearrangement joins TRBV25-1 to TRBJ2-1; D remains unclear. Trimming took off 3 bases at V and 4 bases at J, with 7 bases between the two ends. The germline CDR1 and CDR2 sequences are MGHDK and SYGVNS. This CDR3 is built from 13 residues. Here the CDR3 reads CASSDEYYNEQFF. The CDR3 DNA follows: TGTGCCAGCAGTGATGAGTATTACAATGAGCAGTTCTTC. The entire variable domain, with the rest obtained from reference TRBV25-1 and TRBJ2-1, is as follows: EADIYQTPRYLVIGTGKKITLECSQTMGHDKMYWYQQDPGMELHLIHYSYGVNSTEKGDLSSESTVSRIRTEHFPLTLESARPSHTSQYLCASSDEYYNEQFFGPGTRLTVL.

V usage is TRBV2 and J usage is TRBJ1-2; D gene unclear. The V and J ends lost 2 bases and 4 bases respectively, with 17 bases between them. The CDR3 length is 16 residues. The germline CDR1 and CDR2 sequences are SNHLY and FYNNEI. CDR3 DNA sequence: TGTGCCAGCAGTGAAATCCAGGAGGGTATCCCCTATGGCTACACCTTC. Translated, it gives CASSEIQEGIPYGYTF.

The gene calls are TRBV15 and TRBJ2-7, with 10 bases fitting TRBD1. This CDR3 is 13 amino acids long. Trimming took 5 bases from V and 2 from J; bases not matched to a gene: 0. Germline CDR1 and CDR2: LNHNV and YYDKDF (reference sequence). The CDR3 sequence: CATSGTGAYEQYF. The CDR3 bases are TGTGCCACCAGCGGGACAGGGGCCTACGAGCAGTACTTC.

The gene calls are TRBV5-1 and TRBJ2-1; weak D call: TRBD1 (5 bases). The CDR3 extends over 15 amino acids. Trimming removed 1 base at V and 3 bases at J, with 11 bases between. CDR1 and CDR2 (germline): SGHRS, YFSETQ. CDR3 region: CASSLRTGGYNEQFF. The CDR3, as DNA: TGCGCCAGCAGCTTGCGTACAGGCGGCTACAATGAGCAGTTCTTC.

The chain employs TRBV28 and TRBJ2-7, with TRBD1 matching over 7 bases. This CDR3 region has 13 residues. From germline, CDR1 is MDHEN and CDR2 SYDVKM. The V segment lost 7 bases and the J segment 2 bases; nucleotides outside the gene matches: 5. CDR3 residues: CASKGTETYEQYF. The CDR3 bases are TGTGCCAGCAAAGGGACAGAAACCTACGAGCAGTACTTC.

This clone was observed once. The V and J genes are TRBV2 and TRBJ1-2, with D perhaps matching TRBD1 (5 bases). Germline loops: CDR1 SNHLY, CDR2 FYNNEI. The CDR3 extends over 13 amino acids. V was clipped by 2 bases and J by 6 bases, with 10 bases between them. DNA of the CDR3: TGTGCCAGCAGTGAAATTAAAGGGGATGGCTACACCTTC. As protein: CASSEIKGDGYTF.

The chain joins TRBV14 to TRBJ1-6; D is unclear. Germline assignment: CDR1 SGHDN and CDR2 FVKESK. The CDR3 is made up of 13 amino acids. The germline V and J ends were trimmed by 4 bases and 7 bases, with 8 bases remaining between them. The CDR3 region has the DNA TGTGCCAGCAGCCCCTCCCCGAATTCACCCCTCCACTTT. This sequence encodes CASSPSPNSPLHF. The full variable domain, completed using reference TRBV14 and TRBJ1-6, is EAGVTQFPSHSVIEKGQTVTLRCDPISGHDNLYWYRRVMGKEIKFLLHFVKESKQDESGMPNNRFLAERTGGTYSTLKVQPAELEDSGVYFCASSPSPNSPLHFGNGTRLTVT.

This clone occurred once. The CDR3 region has the DNA TGTGCCAGTAGTATCGGACAGCCTCAGCCCCAGCATTTT. This sequence encodes CASSIGQPQPQHF. V gene TRBV19 combines with J gene TRBJ1-5; tentative D call: TRBD1 (6 bases). Germline V gene lookup returns CDR1 LNHDA and CDR2 SQIVND (reference sequence). The CDR3 has 13 amino acids. V was clipped by 3 bases and J by 6 bases, with 9 bases between them.

This clone was seen only once. The chain recombines TRBV11-2 with TRBJ1-1, with D uncertain. V lost 2 bases to trimming and J lost 5 bases, with 12 bases between them. CDR1 and CDR2 (germline): SGHAT, FQNNGV. This CDR3 is built from 14 residues. Here the CDR3 reads CASSLMETVTEAFF. Written as DNA, the CDR3 is TGTGCCAGCAGCTTAATGGAGACGGTAACTGAAGCTTTCTTT.